This TCR beta chain was sequenced during a study of control samples from healthy donors and cancer patients. The table came from immunoSEQ multiplex PCR; TCRdb's copy has only in-frame clones and leaves some out. Altogether some 130,000 clones are present, over 85% being singletons, with the ten largest covering 5.5%. The CDR3 contains 16 residues. Germline CDR1 and CDR2: SGHTA and FQGNSA. V lost 5 bases to trimming and J lost 2 bases, with 17 bases between them. The TCR sequence derives from a man between 18 and 29 years old in good health. The J gene is TRBJ2-3, the V gene TRBV7-2; tentative D call: TRBD1 (6 bases). The specimen sequenced was blood. CDR3 residues: CASSQIARGTTDTQYF. CDR3 coding DNA: TGTGCCAGCAGCCAGATAGCGAGGGGGACCACAGATACGCAGTATTTT.